This TCR beta chain is drawn from a study of patients and donors after allogeneic stem cell transplantation. This clonotype was observed a few times. TCRdb re-analysed the RT-PCR reads in MiXCR, keeping a single row per CDR3 protein. The sample yields 150,000 to 200,000 distinct CDR3 sequences, around two fifths seen once. Germline loops: CDR1 MDHEN, CDR2 SYDVKM. The CDR3 length is 13 residues. The V end was cut by 6 bases, the J end by 0 bases, with 7 bases between. The receptor comes from a human donor who was either an allogeneic HSCT recipient or a stem cell or donor lymphocyte infusion donor (not recorded which). It is not recorded whose cells these are; they may come from a transplant donor. The genes are TRBV28 and TRBJ2-3, with D perhaps matching TRBD2 (6 bases). The sample consisted of blood, either unsorted or a sorted T cell fraction (not recorded which). The CDR3 bases are TGTGCCAGCAGCAGCGGGAGCACAGATACGCAGTATTTT. Translated, it gives CASSSGSTDTQYF.